This T cell receptor (beta chain) comes out of a study of cytomegalovirus exposure and HLA in healthy donors. Findings of the study overall: Sequencing depth roughly uniform across donors was assumed in presence/absence analyses.

PCR was performed using 60 Vbeta and 13 Jbeta primers. Sequencing was performed with immunoSEQ multiplex PCR; in TCRdb, only in-frame clones are kept and a portion is missing. The sample lists approximately 130,000 clones; 75% to 85% were seen once. As to this clone: Antigen: not known.

V shed 5 bases and J shed 7 bases, with 20 bases lying between them. CDR3 size: 15 residues. Germline V gene sequence: CDR1 MDHEN, CDR2 SYDVKM. This chain links TRBV28 with TRBJ1-1; D might be TRBD1 (5 bases). Sequencing was carried out using PBMCs. This sequence originates from a woman aged 40 to 55 in good health and CMV-seronegative. In DNA, the CDR3 is TGTGCCAGCAGTCTCGCTGCGAGGGGAGGACTTGAAGCTTTCTTT. Residues: CASSLAARGGLEAFF.